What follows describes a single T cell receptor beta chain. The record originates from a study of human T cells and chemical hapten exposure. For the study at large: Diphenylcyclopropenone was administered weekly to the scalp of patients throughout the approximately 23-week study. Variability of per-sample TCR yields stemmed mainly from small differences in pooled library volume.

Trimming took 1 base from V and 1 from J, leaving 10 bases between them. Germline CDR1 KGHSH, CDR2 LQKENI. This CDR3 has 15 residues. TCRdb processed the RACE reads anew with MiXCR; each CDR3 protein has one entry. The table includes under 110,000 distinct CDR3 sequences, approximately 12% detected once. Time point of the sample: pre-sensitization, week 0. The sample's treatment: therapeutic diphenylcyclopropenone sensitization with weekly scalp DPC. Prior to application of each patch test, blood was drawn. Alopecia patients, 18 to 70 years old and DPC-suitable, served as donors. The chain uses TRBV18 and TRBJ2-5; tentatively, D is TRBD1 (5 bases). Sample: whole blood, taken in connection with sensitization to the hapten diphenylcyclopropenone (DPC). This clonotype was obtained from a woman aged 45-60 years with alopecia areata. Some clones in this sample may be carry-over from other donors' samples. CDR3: CASSPHAGRQETQYF. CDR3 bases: TGTGCCAGCTCACCACACGCAGGGCGCCAAGAGACCCAGTACTTC.